Ten or more counts support the clone carrying this T cell receptor beta chain. Its antigen is currently unknown. One entry per CDR3 protein results from TCRdb running MiXCR on the 5' RACE reads. The top ten clones hold nearly 7% of a sample with about 540,000 distinct CDR3 sequences, about 13% of them seen once. The data were taken from a study of CD8 T cells in ankylosing spondylitis. The study, taken as a whole, reports: Ankylosing spondylitis blood appeared to be characterized by a TCR beta motif of several highly homologous variants.

V was trimmed by 7 bases and J by 7 bases, leaving 14 bases between them. The CDR3 totals 11 residues. CDR1 DFQATT and CDR2 SNEGSKA come from the germline V gene (reference sequence). The receptor was derived from a male donor with ankylosing spondylitis. This rearrangement joins TRBV20-1 to TRBJ2-7, with D possibly matching TRBD2 (6 bases). Sequencing was carried out using blood, either unsorted or a sorted T cell fraction (not recorded which). CDR3 in DNA: TGCAGTGTCGAGACTAGTGAGGAGCAGTACTTC. Translation gives CSVETSEEQYF.